This T cell receptor (beta chain) was found in a study of blood T cell repertoires in COVID-19. Study-wide background: PBMCs, B-cell-depleted T cells, or T cells provided the cDNA or gDNA that made up the material.

Original methodology: Amplification of reference gene primers was used by the study to estimate nucleated cell counts. Clones were sequenced by immunoSEQ multiplex PCR, and TCRdb holds only the in-frame ones, with some missing. D and trimming come from the DNA, and the V and J calls and clone size come from that table. The data hold 200,000 to 250,000 clones, with about nine tenths observed a single time. Per germline, CDR1 LNHDA and CDR2 SQIVND (reference sequence). The CDR3 contains 15 residues. Trimming took 2 bases from V and 0 from J, leaving 8 bases between them. This clone was detected only a few times.

The material sequenced was peripheral blood. The chain links TRBV19 to TRBJ1-3, with D unclear. This TCR was sampled from a man between 25 and 39 years old with COVID-19, enrolled during active disease. The CDR3 is CASSITGSSGNTIYF. The CDR3 bases are TGTGCCAGTAGTATAACTGGGAGCTCTGGAAACACCATATATTTT.